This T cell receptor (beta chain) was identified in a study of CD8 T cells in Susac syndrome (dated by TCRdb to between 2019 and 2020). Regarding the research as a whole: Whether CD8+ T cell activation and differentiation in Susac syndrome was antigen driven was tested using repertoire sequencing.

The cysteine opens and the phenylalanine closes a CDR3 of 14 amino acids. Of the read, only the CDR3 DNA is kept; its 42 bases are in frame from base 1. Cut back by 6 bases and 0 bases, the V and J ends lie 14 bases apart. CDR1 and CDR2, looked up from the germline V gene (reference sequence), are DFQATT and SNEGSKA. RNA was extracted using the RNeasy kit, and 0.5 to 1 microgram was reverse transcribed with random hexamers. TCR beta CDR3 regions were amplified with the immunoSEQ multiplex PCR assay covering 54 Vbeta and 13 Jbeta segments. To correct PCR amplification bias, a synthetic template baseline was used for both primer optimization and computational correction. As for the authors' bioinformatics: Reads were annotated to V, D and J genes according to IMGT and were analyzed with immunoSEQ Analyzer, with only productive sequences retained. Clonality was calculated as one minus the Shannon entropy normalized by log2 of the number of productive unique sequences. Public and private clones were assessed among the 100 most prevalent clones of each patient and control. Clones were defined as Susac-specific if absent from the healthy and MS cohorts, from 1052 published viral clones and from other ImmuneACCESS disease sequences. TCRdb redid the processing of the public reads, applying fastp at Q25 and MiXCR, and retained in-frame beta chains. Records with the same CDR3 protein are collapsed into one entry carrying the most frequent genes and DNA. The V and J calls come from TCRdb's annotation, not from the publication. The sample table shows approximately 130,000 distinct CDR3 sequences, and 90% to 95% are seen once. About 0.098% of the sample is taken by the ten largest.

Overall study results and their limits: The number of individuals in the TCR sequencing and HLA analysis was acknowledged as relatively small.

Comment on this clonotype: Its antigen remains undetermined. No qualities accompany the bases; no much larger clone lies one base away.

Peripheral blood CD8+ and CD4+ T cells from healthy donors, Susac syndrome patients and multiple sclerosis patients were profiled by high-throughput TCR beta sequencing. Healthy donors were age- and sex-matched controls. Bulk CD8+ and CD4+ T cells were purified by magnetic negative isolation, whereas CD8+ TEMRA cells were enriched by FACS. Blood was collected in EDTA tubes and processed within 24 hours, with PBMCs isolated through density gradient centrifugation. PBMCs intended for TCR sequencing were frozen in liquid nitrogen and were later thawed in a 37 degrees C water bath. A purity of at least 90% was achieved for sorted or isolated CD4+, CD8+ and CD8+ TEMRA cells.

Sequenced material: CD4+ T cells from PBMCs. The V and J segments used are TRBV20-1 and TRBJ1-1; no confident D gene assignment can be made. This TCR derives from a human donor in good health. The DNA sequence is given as TGCAGTGCGGTTGATGGCACCTTGAACACTGAAGCTTTCTTT. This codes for CSAVDGTLNTEAFF.